This passage covers 20 T cell receptor beta chains from one sample sequenced in a study of tumor-infiltrating lymphocytes in oesophageal squamous cell carcinoma. Each CDR3 protein gets one entry after TCRdb re-called the PCR reads with MiXCR. The table lists 11,000 to 15,000 distinct CDR3 sequences, over 40% of them singletons. Material for sequencing was blood. Source of these receptors: a male donor with esophageal squamous cell carcinoma.

V usage is TRBV6-6 and J usage is TRBJ2-1; 8 bases line up with TRBD1. The germline CDR1 and CDR2 sequences are MNHNY and SVGAGI (reference sequence). CDR3 length: 14 residues. V lost 2 bases to trimming and J lost 9 bases; unmatched junction nucleotides: 6. The DNA of the CDR3 is TGTGCCAGCAGTTACGGACAGGGCGGCGGTGAGCAGTTCTTC. Amino acids: CASSYGQGGGEQFF.

The sample holds many counts of this clonotype. This rearrangement joins TRBV6-4 to TRBJ2-1; no reliable D call. Germline V gene sequence: CDR1 MRHNA, CDR2 SNTAGT. The CDR3 has 12 amino acids. Trimming took off 8 bases at V and 5 bases at J, with 10 bases between the two ends. CDR3 region: CASPSFDNEQFF. CDR3 nucleotides: TGTGCCAGCCCCTCATTTGACAATGAGCAGTTCTTC.

In its sample, this clonotype ranks as medium-sized. This rearrangement joins TRBV7-3 to TRBJ2-7, with D possibly being TRBD2 (7 bases). The CDR3 spans 14 residues. CDR1 is SGHTA, CDR2 FQGTGA, per germline. V was shortened by 5 bases and J by 2 bases, with 13 bases between the two germline ends. CDR3 DNA: TGTGCCAGCAGCAAACAGGGAGGGCCCTACGAGCAGTACTTC. Its protein product is CASSKQGGPYEQYF.

The chain couples TRBV7-3 to TRBJ2-3; D is ambiguous. Gene TRBJ2-1 matches the end of the DNA better, so the J call may be wrong. The CDR3 has 14 amino acids. CDR1 and CDR2 (germline): SGHTA, FQGTGA. The CDR3 DNA follows: TGTGCCAGCAGCATGGACCCGTCCTCCTACGAGCAGTTCTTC. Translated: CASSMDPSSYEQFF.

This clonotype came up many times. The CDR3 coding sequence is TGTGCCAGCAGTTCTCGGGACAGGGTCTACGAGCAGTACTTC. This gives the protein CASSSRDRVYEQYF. This chain joins TRBV12-3 or TRBV12-4 and TRBJ2-7, with 9 positions matching TRBD1. With 4 bases clipped from V and 3 bases from J, the junction kept 4 bases outside the gene matches. This CDR3 spans 14 amino acids.

V usage is TRBV30 and J usage is TRBJ2-7, with D perhaps matching TRBD1 (5 bases). Gene TRBJ2-5 matches the end of the DNA better, so the J call may be wrong. The germline CDR1 and CDR2 sequences are GTSNPN and SVGIG (reference sequence). This CDR3 has 14 residues. The CDR3 DNA reads as TGTGCCTGGAGTGTACAGGACCCGCAAGAGACCCAGTACTTC. Translating gives CAWSVQDPQETQYF.

This clonotype was seen repeatedly, ten times or more. The chain is built from TRBV19 and TRBJ2-7; no definite D call. Trimming stripped 0 bases from V and 4 bases from J, with 13 bases between. Germline assignment: CDR1 LNHDA and CDR2 SQIVND (reference sequence). This CDR3 spans 15 amino acids. CDR3 sequence reads: CASSIEARNPYEQYF. The CDR3 DNA is TGTGCCAGTAGTATAGAGGCGCGGAATCCTTACGAGCAGTACTTC. The full variable domain, completed using reference TRBV19 and TRBJ2-7, is DGGITQSPKYLFRKEGQNVTLSCEQNLNHDAMYWYRQDPGQGLRLIYYSQIVNDFQKGDIAEGYSVSREKKESFPLTVTSAQKNPTAFYLCASSIEARNPYEQYFGPGTRLTVT.

V gene TRBV7-4 combines with J gene TRBJ2-1, with 10 bases matching TRBD1. This CDR3 is 16 amino acids long. V was pared by 4 bases and J by 10 bases, with 13 bases of the junction left unmatched. Germline CDR1 and CDR2: SGHVT and SQSDAQ. CDR3 bases: TGTGCCAGCAGCTCGGACAGGGGGGTAATCCAGGAGGAGCAGTTCTTC. Amino acid sequence: CASSSDRGVIQEEQFF. Full variable domain (missing parts from reference TRBV7-4 and TRBJ2-1): GAGVSQSPRYKVAKRGRDVALRCDSISGHVTLYWYRQTLGQGSEVLTYSQSDAQRDKSGRPSGRFSAERPERSVSTLKIQRTEQGDSAVYLCASSSDRGVIQEEQFFGPGTRLTVL.

The rearrangement links TRBV7-3 to TRBJ2-1; D gene ambiguous. Near its end, the DNA agrees better with TRBJ2-7, so the J call may be wrong. Germline loops: CDR1 SGHTA, CDR2 FQGTGA. The CDR3 contains 13 residues. CDR3 nucleotide sequence: TGTGCCAGCAGCTTAACCCGCACCTACGAGCAGTACTTC. This codes for CASSLTRTYEQYF.

This clonotype appeared many times. V and J are TRBV19 and TRBJ2-7, with a tentative D call TRBD1 (5 bases). V was cut by 3 bases and J by 6 bases, with 18 bases left in between. Germline CDR1 reads LNHDA; CDR2 reads SQIVND (reference sequence). This CDR3 has 15 residues. CDR3 sequence reads: CASSIQFSTVTEQYF. The CDR3 nucleotides read TGTGCCAGTAGTATTCAGTTCTCGACAGTTACCGAGCAGTACTTC.

This chain links TRBV7-2 with TRBJ1-5, with D unclear. Trimming took off 5 bases at V and 6 bases at J, with 11 bases between the two ends. CDR1 is SGHTA, CDR2 FQGNSA, per germline. The CDR3 sequence is 13 residues long. CDR3 protein: CASSPEASQPQHF. CDR3 coding DNA: TGTGCCAGCAGCCCGGAAGCAAGTCAGCCCCAGCATTTT.

This clonotype was seen at least ten times. A much bigger clone sits one base away, suggesting this may be a read error. The J gene is TRBJ2-1, the V gene TRBV28; 9 nucleotides line up with TRBD2. The CDR3 has 13 residues. With V trimmed by 7 bases and J by 13 bases, 11 bases remained unmatched. Germline values: CDR1 MDHEN, CDR2 SYDVKM. CDR3 sequence reads: CASISGSGLTQFF. The CDR3, as DNA: TGTGCCAGCATTAGCGGGAGCGGTTTGACCCAGTTCTTC.

By proportion, this clonotype is large. This chain connects TRBV7-8 to TRBJ2-3; D is possibly TRBD2 (5 bases). In germline, CDR1 is SGHVS, CDR2 FQNEAQ. The CDR3 runs 14 residues. Trimming removed 4 bases from V and 4 bases from J, with 12 bases in between. This CDR3 is CASSSPSLADTQYF. CDR3 coding DNA: TGTGCCAGCAGCTCACCTAGCTTGGCAGATACGCAGTATTTT.

The chain carries TRBV7-3 and TRBJ2-5; the D is unclear. From germline, CDR1 is SGHTA and CDR2 FQGTGA. This CDR3 comprises 13 residues. Trimming removed 8 bases from V and 5 bases from J, with 15 bases in between. The CDR3 DNA sequence: TGTGCCAGCTCCCGGCGTGCCGGGGAGACCCAGTACTTC. It translates to CASSRRAGETQYF. Combining the CDR3 with reference TRBV7-3 and TRBJ2-5 gives the whole variable domain GAGVSQTPSNKVTEKGKYVELRCDPISGHTALYWYRQSLGQGPEFLIYFQGTGAADDSGLPNDRFFAVRPEGSVSTLKIQRTERGDSAVYLCASSRRAGETQYFGPGTRLLVL.

The count of this clonotype is one. CDR3 protein: CAISPSPGDGSPLHF. CDR3 bases: TGTGCCATCAGTCCAAGCCCAGGTGACGGTTCACCCCTCCACTTT. The chain employs TRBV10-3 and TRBJ1-6; no reliable D call. The CDR3 is made up of 15 amino acids. V was trimmed by 5 bases and J by 9 bases, leaving 17 bases between them. The germline gives CDR1 ENHRY, CDR2 SYGVKD.

J is TRBJ2-5 and V is TRBV4-1; possibly TRBD2 for D (6 bases). The J call may be incorrect, as the DNA end agrees better with TRBJ2-1. CDR1 is MGHRA, CDR2 YSYEKL, per germline. The CDR3 is 17 residues long. The DNA for the CDR3 is TGCGCCAGCAGCCAAGGGAGGGTACTATCCTCTTCCAATGAGCAGTTCTTC. Protein: CASSQGRVLSSSNEQFF.

The chain recombines TRBV27 with TRBJ1-1, with 7 positions matching TRBD2. With the DNA end fitting TRBJ2-3 better, the J assignment may be wrong. Germline-derived CDR1 and CDR2 are MNHEY and SMNVEV (reference sequence). The CDR3 is made up of 14 amino acids. CDR3 region: CASSLGGGRTKQYF. In DNA, the CDR3 is TGTGCCAGCAGTTTAGGGGGGGGGAGGACCAAACAGTATTTT.

There are a few counts of this clonotype. V and J are TRBV7-8 and TRBJ2-1; 11 bases fit TRBD2. The CDR3 runs 18 residues. The trim removed 5 bases at V and 2 bases at J, leaving 11 bases unmatched. Germline CDR1 reads SGHVS; CDR2 reads FQNEAQ. CDR3 loop: CASSPPGISGRAYNEQFF. Here the CDR3 DNA reads TGTGCCAGCAGCCCGCCGGGAATTAGCGGGAGGGCCTACAATGAGCAGTTCTTC.

The chain joins TRBV7-9 to TRBJ2-1, with TRBD2 matching over 10 bases. The J call could be wrong; TRBJ2-7 is a better fit for the DNA end. In germline, CDR1 is SEHNR, CDR2 FQNEAQ (reference sequence). CDR3 length equals 15 residues. For the CDR3, the DNA is TGTGCCAGCAGCAGACTAGCGGGTAGCTCCTACGAGCAGTACTTC. Its protein product is CASSRLAGSSYEQYF.

The genes are TRBV6-2 or TRBV6-3 and TRBJ2-4, with D possibly TRBD2 on 6 matching bases. Trimming removed 5 bases at V and 12 bases at J, with 23 bases between. There are 15 residues in the CDR3. Germline-derived CDR1 and CDR2 are MNHEY and SVGEGT. The CDR3, as DNA: TGTGCCAGCAGTGATACCGGGAGCCCCTTCTACGATCAGTACTTC. This sequence encodes CASSDTGSPFYDQYF.